This entry is about one T cell receptor (beta chain). This specimen comes from a study of T-cell memory formation after mild COVID-19. The length of the CDR3 is 16 residues. Per the germline V gene, CDR1 is SGHAT and CDR2 is FQNNGV. V was pared by 3 bases and J by 4 bases, with 9 bases of the junction left unmatched. TCRdb independently ran MiXCR on the 5' RACE reads; one entry per CDR3 protein. The sample lists fewer than 200,000 distinct CDR3 sequences; around 21% were seen once. The TCR comes from an adult woman who had mild COVID-19 (a few samples of this study predate the infection). Cell type and time point are not known. The sequenced sample consisted of PBMCs or a T cell subset sorted from them (not recorded which). V gene TRBV11-2 combines with J gene TRBJ1-2, with 9 bases matching TRBD1. In DNA, the CDR3 is TGTGCCAGCAGCTTCGGACGGGGACAGGGAATCTATGGCTACACCTTC. Its translation: CASSFGRGQGIYGYTF.